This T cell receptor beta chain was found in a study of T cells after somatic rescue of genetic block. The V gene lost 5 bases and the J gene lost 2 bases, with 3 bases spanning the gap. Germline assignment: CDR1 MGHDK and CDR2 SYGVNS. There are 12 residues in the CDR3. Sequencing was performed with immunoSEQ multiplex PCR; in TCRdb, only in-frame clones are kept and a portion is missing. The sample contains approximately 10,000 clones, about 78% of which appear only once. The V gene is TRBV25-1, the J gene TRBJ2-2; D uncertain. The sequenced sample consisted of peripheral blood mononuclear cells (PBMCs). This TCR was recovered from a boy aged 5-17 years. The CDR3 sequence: CASSKNTGELFF. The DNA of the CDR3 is TGTGCCAGCAGTAAAAACACCGGGGAGCTGTTTTTT.